The 2 T cell receptor beta chains below all came from one sample that was sequenced in a study of breast tumors, draining lymph nodes, adjacent tissues. TCRdb recomputed calls from the multiplex PCR reads with MiXCR, one row per CDR3 protein. The table has approximately 300,000 distinct CDR3 sequences, about 30% seen once. Axillary draining lymph nodes of breast cancer patients supplied the node samples. Source material: axillary lymph node tissue. The receptors here all came from a female donor with breast cancer. Some clones in this sample may be carry-over from other donors' samples.

This clonotype has a count of ten or more. This sequence joins TRBV20-1 and TRBJ2-7, with 7 bases identical to TRBD1. Germline CDR1 and CDR2: DFQATT and SNEGSKA (reference sequence). CDR3 length: 13 residues. The V gene end was trimmed by 3 bases and the J gene end by 2 bases; junction bases not matched to a gene: 4. CDR3: CSASGTATYEQYF. The CDR3 DNA follows: TGCAGTGCTAGCGGGACAGCAACCTACGAGCAGTACTTC.

This clonotype was counted many times. The genes are TRBV4-1 and TRBJ2-5, with D uncertain. This CDR3 has 11 amino acids. V shed 5 bases and J shed 5 bases, with 6 bases lying between them. Germline V gene data show CDR1 as MGHRA and CDR2 as YSYEKL. CDR3 loop: CASSEGETQYF. As DNA, the CDR3 is TGCGCCAGCAGCGAAGGGGAGACCCAGTACTTC.